This T cell receptor beta chain comes out of a study of T-cell reconstitution after alpha-beta-depleted transplantation in children. In its sample, this clonotype was seen many times. The CDR3 spans 16 residues. Trimming stripped 1 base from V and 2 bases from J, with 13 bases between. CDR1 and CDR2 (germline): SGHDN, FVKESK. Construction of the TCRbeta library involved unique molecular identifiers. TCRdb reprocessed the PCR reads via MiXCR and lists one record per CDR3 protein. The top ten clones hold roughly 5.1% of a sample with roughly 220,000 distinct CDR3 sequences, about 8.8% of them seen once.

J is TRBJ2-3 and V is TRBV14; the D gene is possibly TRBD1 (5 bases). The clonotype comes from a human donor who donated a stem cell graft to a child with SCID. The sample here was PBMCs from the stem cell graft donor, taken from the stem cell graft. This chain's CDR3 is CASSQVSGPATDTQYF. CDR3 DNA: TGTGCCAGCAGCCAAGTGTCAGGGCCGGCCACAGATACGCAGTATTTT. The variable domain in full, with the rest retrieved from reference TRBV14 and TRBJ2-3, is EAGVTQFPSHSVIEKGQTVTLRCDPISGHDNLYWYRRVMGKEIKFLLHFVKESKQDESGMPNNRFLAERTGGTYSTLKVQPAELEDSGVYFCASSQVSGPATDTQYFGPGTRLTVL.